This is a list of T cell receptor beta chains from one sample in a study of PD-L1 blockade in urothelial cancer. Sequenced by immunoSEQ multiplex PCR; TCRdb stores in-frame clones only, minus some. The sample has some 30,000 clones, 70% to 90% seen once. The sample was PBMCs, taken around atezolizumab (anti-PD-L1) treatment. The receptors were sampled from a middle-aged man with urothelial cancer. Each CDR3 is given without its conserved first and last residue.

>TRBJ2-2|TRBV29-1|9
SVSNTGELF
>TRBJ2-3|TRBV28|10
ASNRFTDTQY
>TRBJ2-5|TRBV15|14
ATSPGLAGGEETQY
>TRBJ2-7|TRBV6-1|11
ASTFSEAYEQY
>TRBJ2-1|TRBV9|17
ASSARSGGLLVINNEQF
>TRBJ1-1|TRBV19|14
ASSIKVGPMNTEAF
>TRBJ2-1|TRBV9|11
ASSVVSGGEQF
>TRBJ2-7|TRBV10-3|12
AISSRFGSYEQY
>TRBJ2-1|TRBV2|13
ASRADLSSYNEQF
>TRBJ1-2|TRBV18|12
ASSPGGQGYGYT
>TRBJ1-1|TRBV4-3|12
ASSQVGAIGEAF
>TRBJ1-5|TRBV7-2|14
ASSPRDRGRHQPQH
>TRBJ1-2|TRBV28|11
ASSWGEYYGYT
>TRBJ2-3|TRBV19|12
ASSVQGEPDTQY
>TRBJ2-7|TRBV30|13
AWSVWAGGSHEQY
>TRBJ2-3|TRBV29-1|18
SVEGEREGQRSFKADTQY
>TRBJ2-7|TRBV15|13
ATSRSTRGFDEQY
>TRBJ2-5|TRBV6-6|12
ASSTGTGGETQY
>TRBJ1-5|TRBV6-1|14
ASSEPGLMGNQPQH
>TRBJ2-5|TRBV15|14
ATSRSRQGMSETQY
>TRBJ1-3|TRBV7-6|13
ASSLRTGSGNTIY
>TRBJ2-2|TRBV9|16
ASSVEGQGARWTGELF
>TRBJ1-6|TRBV19|9
ASSGGSPLH
>TRBJ2-7|TRBV5-1|14
ASTSGTGVSSYEQY
>TRBJ1-1|TRBV10-2|10
ASSPTNTEAF
>TRBJ2-3|TRBV15|17
ATSRDKGTSGSIGDTQY
>TRBJ2-7|TRBV9|12
ASSVGDSPYEQY
>TRBJ1-1|TRBV19|16
ASSIFSRGQGRNTEAF
>TRBJ2-1|TRBV7-9|12
ASRGSGSNNEQF
>TRBJ2-1|TRBV30|15
AWSPAHLAGGPNEQF
>TRBJ1-5|TRBV6-6|12
ASSQDRGVQPQH